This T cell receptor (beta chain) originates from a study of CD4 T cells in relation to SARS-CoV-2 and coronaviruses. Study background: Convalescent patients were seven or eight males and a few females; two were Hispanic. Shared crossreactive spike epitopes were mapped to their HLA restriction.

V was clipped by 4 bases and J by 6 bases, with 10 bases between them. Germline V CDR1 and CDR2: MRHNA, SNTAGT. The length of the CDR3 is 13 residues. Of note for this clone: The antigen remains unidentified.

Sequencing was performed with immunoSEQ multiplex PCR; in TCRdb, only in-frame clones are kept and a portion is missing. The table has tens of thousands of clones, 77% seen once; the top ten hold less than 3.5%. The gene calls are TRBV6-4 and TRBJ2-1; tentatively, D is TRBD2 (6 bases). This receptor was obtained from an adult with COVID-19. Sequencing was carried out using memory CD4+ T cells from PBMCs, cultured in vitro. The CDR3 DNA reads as TGTGCCAGCAGTGCTAGCGAGAGCAATGAGCAGTTCTTC. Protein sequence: CASSASESNEQFF.